The 8 T cell receptor beta chains below come from one sample, sequenced in a study of T cell responses to AZD1222 COVID-19 vaccine (dated by TCRdb to 2020 to 2022). In light of the paper, this sample's time point label describes: about 28 days (+/-7) after the second vaccine dose. Sample treatment or condition, as interpreted from the label and publication: meningococcal conjugate vaccine given as trial control. Library construction relied on the immunoSEQ multiplex PCR assay. Not all clones reach the TCRdb copy of this immuneACCESS table, which keeps in-frame sequences only. Checked studies attribute under half of the gap to unresolved V genes and leave the rest unexplained. Present in this sample are some 150,000 clones, 85% of which were seen just once. The ten biggest clones cover 6.5% to 8.5% of the sample. The specimen was peripheral blood, collected 28 days after the second dose of the MenACWY control vaccine. Receptor source: an adult who received the MenACWY meningococcal vaccine as a control.

The CDR3 region has the DNA TGTGCCAGCAAAGCCAGGGGTGACCAGCCCCAGCATTTT. It encodes CASKARGDQPQHF. The genes are TRBV6-5 and TRBJ1-5; possible D gene TRBD1, 6 bases. V was cut by 7 bases and J by 7 bases, with 14 bases left in between. CDR1 MNHEY and CDR2 SVGAGI come from the germline V gene. This CDR3 is 13 amino acids long.

The chain joins TRBV7-2 to TRBJ2-4; TRBD2 aligns across 9 bases. Germline CDR1 and CDR2: SGHTA and FQGNSA. V lost 5 bases, J lost 3 bases, and 14 bases stayed unmatched. The CDR3 runs to 18 residues. Here the CDR3 DNA reads TGTGCCAGCAGCCCCCTAGCGGGACTGACTCGGGGCAAAAACATTCAGTACTTC. Amino acid sequence: CASSPLAGLTRGKNIQYF.

This chain uses TRBV30 with TRBJ1-5; 7 positions agree with TRBD1. Trimming at V came to 1 base and at J to 0 bases, leaving 12 bases not matched to a gene. The germline V gene has CDR1 GTSNPN and CDR2 SVGIG (reference sequence). This CDR3 spans 18 amino acids. In DNA, the CDR3 is TGTGCCTGGAGTGGAGGGGCAGGGGGGCCCTATAGCAATCAGCCCCAGCATTTT. This gives the protein CAWSGGAGGPYSNQPQHF.

J is TRBJ2-1 and V is TRBV18; 12 bases fit TRBD2. J lost 10 bases, V lost 6 bases, and 13 bases had no gene match. The germline gives CDR1 KGHSH, CDR2 LQKENI. The CDR3 length is 16 residues. CDR3 nucleotide sequence: TGTGCCAGCTCGATGGGACTAGCGGGCCTAATCAACGAGCAGTTCTTC. Residues: CASSMGLAGLINEQFF. The whole variable domain, remainder taken from reference TRBV18 and TRBJ2-1, is NAGVMQNPRHLVRRRGQEARLRCSPMKGHSHVYWYRQLPEEGLKFMVYLQKENIIDESGMPKERFSAEFPKEGPSILRIQQVVRGDSAAYFCASSMGLAGLINEQFFGPGTRLTVL.

This clone was seen only once. V gene TRBV30 combines with J gene TRBJ1-1, with D perhaps TRBD1 (5 bases). This CDR3 contains 11 residues. Deletions cut 3 bases from V and 5 bases from J, with 7 bases between. In germline, CDR1 is GTSNPN, CDR2 SVGIG (reference sequence). The CDR3: CAWRAGTEAFF. The CDR3 DNA sequence: TGTGCCTGGAGGGCAGGGACTGAAGCTTTCTTT.

The chain has TRBV2 and TRBJ1-5; no clear D. Trimming took 5 bases from V and 2 from J, leaving 10 bases between them. Germline-derived CDR1 and CDR2 are SNHLY and FYNNEI. The CDR3 consists of 14 residues. The CDR3 DNA sequence: TGTGCCAGCAGTAAGGACGGCGGCAATCAGCCCCAGCATTTT. Translating it yields CASSKDGGNQPQHF.

The genes are TRBV28 and TRBJ1-1; no reliable D call. There are 14 residues in the CDR3. Germline V CDR1 and CDR2: MDHEN, SYDVKM. Trimming removed 8 bases at V and 3 bases at J, with 16 bases between. Here the CDR3 reads CASGRMGSYTEAFF. CDR3 sequence (DNA): TGTGCCAGCGGACGAATGGGGTCGTACACTGAAGCTTTCTTT.

In the case of this clone: The identical CDR3 is also encoded by other nucleotide sequences in the sample. The chain employs TRBV29-1 and TRBJ1-2, with D unresolved. This CDR3 has 13 residues. Germline V gives CDR1 SQVTM, CDR2 ANQGSEA. The V gene lost 4 bases and the J gene lost 1 base, with 10 bases spanning the gap. CDR3 amino acids: CSVAADRNYGYTF. The CDR3 DNA follows: TGCAGCGTTGCAGCAGACCGTAACTATGGCTACACCTTC.